This T cell receptor beta chain was obtained from a study of T cell changes during pregnancy in multiple sclerosis. Trimming took 5 bases from V and 2 from J, leaving 9 bases between them. CDR1 is MNHEY, CDR2 SVGAGI, per germline. There are 13 residues in the CDR3. The method was immunoSEQ multiplex PCR; TCRdb's version includes in-frame clones alone and lacks a portion of them. The data hold tens of thousands of clones, with around nine tenths observed a single time. The sequence derives from a female donor with multiple sclerosis, enrolled in a pregnancy study. The specimen comprised CD8+ T cells from peripheral blood mononuclear cells, sampled in the second trimester of pregnancy. The V and J genes are TRBV6-5 and TRBJ1-1; possible D gene TRBD1, 5 bases. CDR3 DNA: TGTGCCAGCAGTATGACAGTTAACACTGAAGCTTTCTTT. Its translation: CASSMTVNTEAFF.